The next 3 T cell receptor beta chains were all read from a single sample in a study of shared clonotypes between healthy human individuals. Assay used: immunoSEQ multiplex PCR; TCRdb lists only in-frame clones, some missing. The sample lists approximately 2,300,000 clones; roughly 90% were seen once. The sequencing input was naive CD4+ T cells from PBMCs. The subset: CD45RA+ positively selected. The receptor set was obtained from a man aged 18 to 35 in good health. Some clones in this sample may be carry-over from other donors' samples.

This chain uses TRBV5-5 with TRBJ2-7; 10 nucleotides match TRBD1. This CDR3 is built from 15 residues. V was clipped by 0 bases and J by 7 bases; unmatched bases: 7. Germline V lookup: CDR1 SGHKS, CDR2 YYEKEE (reference sequence). CDR3 region: CASSLEDRGWREQYF. The CDR3 DNA follows: TGTGCCAGCAGCTTGGAGGACAGGGGGTGGCGAGAGCAGTACTTC.

Concerning this clone: Other nucleotide sequences from this sample produce the same CDR3. The J gene is TRBJ2-2, the V gene TRBV7-3; D is ambiguous. V was cut by 0 bases and J by 8 bases, with 1 base left in between. The CDR3 is made up of 11 amino acids. Germline lookup yields CDR1 SGHTA and CDR2 FQGTGA. CDR3: CASSLTGELFF. The CDR3 DNA follows: TGTGCCAGCAGCTTAACGGGGGAGCTGTTTTTT.

This rearrangement joins TRBV18 to TRBJ2-3, with D perhaps matching TRBD2 (6 bases). The V end was cut by 2 bases, the J end by 4 bases, with 19 bases between. The CDR3 consists of 17 residues. Germline CDR1 KGHSH, CDR2 LQKENI. CDR3 sequence (DNA): TGTGCCAGCTCACCAAGACTAGAAAGCGCTGGTTCAGATACGCAGTATTTT. Translating it yields CASSPRLESAGSDTQYF.